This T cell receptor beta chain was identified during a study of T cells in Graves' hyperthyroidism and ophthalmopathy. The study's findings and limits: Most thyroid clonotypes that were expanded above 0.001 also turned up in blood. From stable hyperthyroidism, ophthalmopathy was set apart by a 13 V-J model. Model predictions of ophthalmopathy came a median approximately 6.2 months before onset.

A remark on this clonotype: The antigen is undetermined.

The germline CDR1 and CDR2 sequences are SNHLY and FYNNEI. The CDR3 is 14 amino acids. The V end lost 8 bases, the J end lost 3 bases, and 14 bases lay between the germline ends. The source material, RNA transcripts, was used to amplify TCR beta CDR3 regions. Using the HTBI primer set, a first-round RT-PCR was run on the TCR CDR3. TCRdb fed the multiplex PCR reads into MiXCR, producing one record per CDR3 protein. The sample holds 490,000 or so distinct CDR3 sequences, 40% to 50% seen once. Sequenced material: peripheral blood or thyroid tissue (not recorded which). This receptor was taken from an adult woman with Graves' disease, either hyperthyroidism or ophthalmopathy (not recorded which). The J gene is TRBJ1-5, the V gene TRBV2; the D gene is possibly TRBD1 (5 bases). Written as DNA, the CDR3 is TGTGCCAGCTCAGGTACAGGAGTCAATCAGCCCCAGCATTTT. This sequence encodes CASSGTGVNQPQHF. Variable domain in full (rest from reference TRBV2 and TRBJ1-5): EPEVTQTPSHQVTQMGQEVILRCVPISNHLYFYWYRQILGQKVEFLVSFYNNEISEKSEIFDDQFSVERPDGSNFTLKIRSTKLEDSAMYFCASSGTGVNQPQHFGDGTRLSIL.